A single sample gave rise to the 25 T cell receptor beta chains below, sequenced in a study of vaccination and CD4 T cells after COVID-19 (dated by TCRdb to 2021 to 2024). Library prep was done by PCR. TCRdb lists the instrument as Illumina iSeq 100. DNA from cultured CD4+ T cells underwent TCR sequencing with the Oncomine TCR Beta short-read assay at the Johns Hopkins FTIC core. The public reads were run again by TCRdb, first through fastp at Q25 and then through MiXCR, and only productive beta chains were kept. Records with the same CDR3 protein are collapsed into one entry carrying the most frequent genes and DNA. For this sample the table gives about 10,000 distinct CDR3 sequences, of which 28% were detected only once. Of the sample, roughly 15% falls within the top ten clones. The antigens these receptors bind are not known. Explained via the paper, the treatment or condition label denotes: approximately 9-day PBMC culture with coronavirus spike peptide pools or control peptides (ViraFEST assay).

The material sequenced was CD4+ T cells from blood, cultured in vitro, taken after SARS-CoV-2 vaccination. The receptors were gathered from a human donor who had recovered from COVID-19.

This clonotype appeared once. The junction shows a germline mismatch at one end, possibly a read error. The chain uses TRBV20-1 and TRBJ1-2; D might be TRBD1 (6 bases). Germline assignment: CDR1 DFQATT and CDR2 SNEGSKA (reference sequence). The CDR3 runs to 16 residues. The CDR3 spells CSARDTGQPSTYGHTF. The CDR3 nucleotides are TGCAGTGCTAGAGATACGGGACAACCATCGACCTATGGCCACACCTTC.

The V call is TRBV5-4, the J call TRBJ1-2, with D uncertain. The CDR3 runs to 13 residues. V shed 3 bases and J shed 7 bases, with 13 bases lying between them. Germline lookup yields CDR1 SGHNT and CDR2 YYREEE (reference sequence). The CDR3 nucleotides are TGTGCCAGCAGCTCTCCACCCGGGTCTGGCTACACCTTC. Its protein product is CASSSPPGSGYTF.

This clonotype was picked up a small number of times. The V gene is TRBV7-9, the J gene TRBJ2-7; D gene uncertain. The CDR3 loop spans 12 amino acids. V was shortened by 1 base and J by 5 bases, with 6 bases between the two germline ends. Germline CDR1 reads SEHNR; CDR2 reads FQNEAQ (reference sequence). DNA for the CDR3: TGTGCCAGCAGCTTAGGGATAAACGAGCAGTACTTC. Its translation: CASSLGINEQYF.

The chain uses TRBV4-1 and TRBJ1-5; D is possibly TRBD1 (5 bases). The CDR3 runs 14 residues. CDR1 and CDR2 from the germline V gene are MGHRA and YSYEKL. V was clipped by 4 bases and J by 0 bases, with 7 bases between them. For the CDR3, the DNA is TGCGCCAGCAGCCGCCAGGGTAGCAATCAGCCCCAGCATTTT. Encoded protein: CASSRQGSNQPQHF.

The V and J genes are TRBV20-1 and TRBJ1-1, with D unresolved. The germline V gene has CDR1 DFQATT and CDR2 SNEGSKA (reference sequence). Trimming took off 6 bases at V and 6 bases at J, with 20 bases between the two ends. The CDR3 consists of 14 residues. In DNA form, the CDR3 reads TGCAGTGCCCCAAGGACTGCCCGGGGTCCTGAAGCTTTCTTT. It yields the protein CSAPRTARGPEAFF.

V is TRBV6-1 and J is TRBJ2-7, with D perhaps matching TRBD1 (5 bases). Trimming left V 7 bases short and J 0 bases short, with 10 bases between. The length of the CDR3 is 13 residues. CDR1 and CDR2 (germline): MNHNS, SASEGT. As DNA, the CDR3 is TGTGCCAGCACCAGACAGAGCTCCTACGAGCAGTACTTC. It encodes CASTRQSSYEQYF.

This clonotype came up a few times. The rearrangement uses TRBV7-7 and TRBJ2-5; 9 nucleotides agree with TRBD1. Germline values: CDR1 SSHAT, CDR2 FNYEAQ (reference sequence). The CDR3 spans 15 residues. V shed 5 bases, J shed 3 bases, and the junction held 7 bases outside the gene matches. CDR3: CASSLRDREEETQYF. The CDR3 nucleotides are TGTGCCAGCAGCCTCAGGGACAGGGAGGAAGAGACCCAGTACTTC.

The rearrangement joins TRBV20-1 to TRBJ2-7; TRBD2 matches at 8 bases. V lost 6 bases, J lost 2 bases, and 15 bases stayed unmatched. Germline-derived CDR1 and CDR2 are DFQATT and SNEGSKA (reference sequence). This CDR3 contains 16 residues. The CDR3 DNA follows: TGCAGTGCCCCTCGGGGGGTAAGAGCGGGGGCCTACGAGCAGTACTTC. It translates to CSAPRGVRAGAYEQYF.

This clonotype has just a few counts. This chain joins TRBV7-2 and TRBJ2-2; D unclear. This CDR3 has 13 residues. CDR1 is SGHTA and CDR2 is FQGNSA in the germline V gene. Trimming left V 5 bases short and J 4 bases short, with 8 bases between. The CDR3 loop is CASSPQPTGELFF. CDR3 bases: TGTGCCAGCAGCCCCCAGCCCACCGGGGAGCTGTTTTTT.

The chain links TRBV20-1 to TRBJ1-1; D not certain. V was pared by 8 bases and J by 3 bases, with 13 bases between. CDR3 length: 12 residues. Germline V gives CDR1 DFQATT, CDR2 SNEGSKA (reference sequence). The CDR3 is CSSIPGDTEAFF. The DNA of the CDR3 is TGCAGTTCCATACCCGGGGACACTGAAGCTTTCTTT.

The chain uses TRBV7-6 and TRBJ1-1, with TRBD1 as a possible D gene (5 bases). Germline V gene sequence: CDR1 SGHVS, CDR2 FNYEAQ. The CDR3 loop spans 17 amino acids. V lost 1 base, J lost 1 base, and 16 bases lay in between. In DNA form, the CDR3 reads TGTGCCAGCAGCTTAGGGTTGGGGGGAGGACGGAACACTGAAGCTTTCTTT. This encodes CASSLGLGGGRNTEAFF.

This clonotype appeared once. This chain connects TRBV6-5 to TRBJ1-1; TRBD1 matches at 7 bases. CDR1 and CDR2 from the germline V gene are MNHEY and SVGAGI. V was pared by 2 bases and J by 0 bases, with 6 bases of the junction left unmatched. CDR3 size: 16 residues. This CDR3 is CASSYQTGAMNTEAFF. DNA of the CDR3: TGTGCCAGCAGTTACCAAACAGGGGCGATGAACACTGAAGCTTTCTTT.

This clonotype has only a few counts. The V call is TRBV20-1, the J call TRBJ2-7; 9 positions agree with TRBD2. Germline CDR1 DFQATT, CDR2 SNEGSKA (reference sequence). The CDR3 has 13 amino acids. Trimming at V came to 7 bases and at J to 6 bases, leaving 10 bases not matched to a gene. CDR3 loop: CSVRREGLGEQYF. In DNA, the CDR3 is TGCAGTGTGAGGCGGGAGGGCCTAGGCGAGCAGTACTTC.

This clonotype was picked up a small number of times. The CDR3 here is CASSPRVSGRRNEKLFF. The CDR3 region has the DNA TGTGCCAGCAGTCCCCGAGTTTCTGGGCGCAGGAATGAAAAACTGTTTTTT. The chain carries TRBV6-2 or TRBV6-3 and TRBJ1-4; the D is unclear. The length of the CDR3 is 17 residues. The germline V gene has CDR1 MNHEY and CDR2 SVGEGT. Trimming pared 5 bases from V and 5 bases from J, leaving 21 bases between.

The chain recombines TRBV30 with TRBJ1-1; possibly TRBD1 for D (6 bases). Germline V gene lookup returns CDR1 GTSNPN and CDR2 SVGIG (reference sequence). The CDR3 covers 14 residues. With 4 bases removed from V and 3 bases from J, the gap between germline ends came to 15 bases. CDR3 DNA sequence: TGTGCCTGGACCACGACAGGCTTTTACACTGAAGCTTTCTTT. As protein: CAWTTTGFYTEAFF.

The V call is TRBV5-6, the J call TRBJ1-5; D gene uncertain. The germline V gene encodes CDR1 SGHDT and CDR2 YYEEEE. V gave up 3 bases and J gave up 2 bases, with 12 bases separating them. The CDR3 spans 15 residues. The CDR3 sequence: CASSSLGSGNQPQHF. In nucleotides, the CDR3 is TGTGCCAGCAGCTCCCTGGGGTCTGGCAATCAGCCCCAGCATTTT.

By share, this clonotype ranks as large (0.1 to 1%). V gene TRBV27 combines with J gene TRBJ1-2; maybe TRBD1 (6 bases). The germline V gene has CDR1 MNHEY and CDR2 SMNVEV (reference sequence). The CDR3 loop spans 14 amino acids. Between the trimmed V and J ends, which lost 8 bases and 4 bases, there was a span of 17 bases. The CDR3 loop is CASRGQTPFYGYTF. The DNA of the CDR3 is TGTGCCAGCCGCGGACAGACTCCATTCTATGGCTACACCTTC.

V usage is TRBV4-3 and J usage is TRBJ1-5; tentative D call: TRBD1 (6 bases). Trimming shortened V by 4 bases and J by 3 bases, and 13 bases separated the two germline ends. This CDR3 has 15 residues. Germline values: CDR1 LGHNA, CDR2 YSLEER. CDR3 nucleotide sequence: TGCGCCAGCAGCCGGAACAGGGCTAACAATCAGCCCCAGCATTTT. This gives the protein CASSRNRANNQPQHF.

The DNA for the CDR3 is TGCAGTGCTGACCGGGACACCAACTACGAGCAGTACTTC. It specifies CSADRDTNYEQYF. The rearrangement joins TRBV20-1 to TRBJ2-7, with TRBD1 as a possible D gene (6 bases). The CDR3 totals 13 residues. Trimming took 5 bases from V and 3 from J, leaving 14 bases between them. Per germline, CDR1 DFQATT and CDR2 SNEGSKA (reference sequence).

This clonotype turned up a few times. CDR3 nucleotide sequence: TGTGCCACCAGTGATTCGTGGCGGGACAGCTCCTACAATGAGCAGTTCTTC. This encodes CATSDSWRDSSYNEQFF. This chain connects TRBV24-1 to TRBJ2-1; a weak D match, TRBD1 (7 bases). CDR1 KGHDR and CDR2 SFDVKD come from the germline V gene. This CDR3 region has 17 residues. Trimming took 2 bases from V and 0 from J, leaving 13 bases between them.

This clonotype has only a few counts. The rearrangement links TRBV6-2 or TRBV6-3 to TRBJ1-5, with no clear D. CDR1 MNHEY and CDR2 SVGEGT come from the germline V gene. The CDR3 totals 14 residues. Trimming removed 3 bases at V and 0 bases at J, with 6 bases between. The CDR3 bases are TGTGCCAGCAGTTATTGGGATAGCAATCAGCCCCAGCATTTT. Translation: CASSYWDSNQPQHF.

The table lists this clonotype with a few counts. CDR3 bases: TGTGCCAGCAGCTTAAGTGGAATGGAAGCTTTCTTT. Protein: CASSLSGMEAFF. This chain uses TRBV7-2 with TRBJ1-1; D call uncertain. Looked up from germline, CDR1 is SGHTA and CDR2 is FQGNSA. Trimming removed 2 bases from V and 8 bases from J, with 9 bases in between. The CDR3 loop spans 12 amino acids.

In its sample, this clonotype was seen once. The chain couples TRBV5-1 to TRBJ2-7, with D hard to call. The CDR3 is 14 amino acids. V dropped 0 bases and J dropped 0 bases, with 7 bases sitting between them. CDR1 and CDR2 (germline): SGHRS, YFSETQ. Written as DNA, the CDR3 is TGCGCCAGCAGCTTGGGCCATTCCTCCTACGAGCAGTACTTC. Protein product: CASSLGHSSYEQYF.

V and J are TRBV6-2 or TRBV6-3 and TRBJ2-7; D not resolved. The V end lost 4 bases, the J end lost 4 bases, and 11 bases lay between the germline ends. CDR1 and CDR2 from the germline V gene are MNHEY and SVGEGT. The CDR3 is 13 residues long. DNA of the CDR3: TGTGCCAGCAGTTTCCTTAGTGTTTACGAGCAGTACTTC. Its translation is CASSFLSVYEQYF.

J is TRBJ2-6 and V is TRBV14; a possible D gene is TRBD1 (5 bases). Trimming pared 6 bases from V and 0 bases from J, leaving 9 bases between. Germline assignment: CDR1 SGHDN and CDR2 FVKESK. CDR3 length: 15 amino acids. CDR3: CASRYRTSGANVLTF. CDR3 nucleotide sequence: TGTGCCAGCAGATACAGGACCTCTGGGGCCAACGTCCTGACTTTC. The whole variable domain, remainder taken from reference TRBV14 and TRBJ2-6, is EAGVTQFPSHSVIEKGQTVTLRCDPISGHDNLYWYRRVMGKEIKFLLHFVKESKQDESGMPNNRFLAERTGGTYSTLKVQPAELEDSGVYFCASRYRTSGANVLTFGAGSRLTVL.